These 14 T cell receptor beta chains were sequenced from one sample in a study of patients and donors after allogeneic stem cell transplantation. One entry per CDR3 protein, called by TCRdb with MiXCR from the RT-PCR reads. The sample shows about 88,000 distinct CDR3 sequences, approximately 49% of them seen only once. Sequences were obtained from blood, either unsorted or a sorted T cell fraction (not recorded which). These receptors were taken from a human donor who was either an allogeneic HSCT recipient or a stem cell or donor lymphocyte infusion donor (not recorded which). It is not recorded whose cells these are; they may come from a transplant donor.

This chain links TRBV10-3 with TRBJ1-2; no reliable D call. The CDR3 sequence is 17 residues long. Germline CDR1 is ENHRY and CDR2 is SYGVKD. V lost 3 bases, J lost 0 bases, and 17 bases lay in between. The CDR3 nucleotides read TGTGCCATCAGTGACCAGGTTAGGGCACAATCTAACTATGGCTACACCTTC. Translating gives CAISDQVRAQSNYGYTF.

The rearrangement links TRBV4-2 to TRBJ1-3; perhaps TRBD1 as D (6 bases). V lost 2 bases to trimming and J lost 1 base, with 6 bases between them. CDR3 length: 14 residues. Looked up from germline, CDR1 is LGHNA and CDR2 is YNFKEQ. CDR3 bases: TGTGCCAGCAGCCAACAGGGGTCTGGAAACACCATATATTTT. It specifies CASSQQGSGNTIYF.

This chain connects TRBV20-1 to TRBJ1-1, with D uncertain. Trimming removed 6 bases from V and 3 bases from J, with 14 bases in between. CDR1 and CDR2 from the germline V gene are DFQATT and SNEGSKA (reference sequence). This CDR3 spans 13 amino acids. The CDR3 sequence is CSARAREDTEAFF. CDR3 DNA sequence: TGCAGTGCGAGGGCTCGGGAGGACACTGAAGCTTTCTTT.

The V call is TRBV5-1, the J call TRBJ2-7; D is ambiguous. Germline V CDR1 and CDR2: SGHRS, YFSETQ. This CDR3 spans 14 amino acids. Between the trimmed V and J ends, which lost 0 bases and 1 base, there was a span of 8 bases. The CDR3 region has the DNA TGCGCCAGCAGCTTGGAACTGGGTTCCTACGAGCAGTACTTC. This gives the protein CASSLELGSYEQYF.

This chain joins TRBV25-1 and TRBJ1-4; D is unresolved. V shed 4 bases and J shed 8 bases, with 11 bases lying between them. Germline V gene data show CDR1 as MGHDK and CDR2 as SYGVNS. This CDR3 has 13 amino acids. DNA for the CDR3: TGTGCCAGCAGTGGGGCATTATCCGAAAAACTGTTTTTT. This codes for CASSGALSEKLFF. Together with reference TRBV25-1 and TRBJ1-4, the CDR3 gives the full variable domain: EADIYQTPRYLVIGTGKKITLECSQTMGHDKMYWYQQDPGMELHLIHYSYGVNSTEKGDLSSESTVSRIRTEHFPLTLESARPSHTSQYLCASSGALSEKLFFGSGTQLSVL.

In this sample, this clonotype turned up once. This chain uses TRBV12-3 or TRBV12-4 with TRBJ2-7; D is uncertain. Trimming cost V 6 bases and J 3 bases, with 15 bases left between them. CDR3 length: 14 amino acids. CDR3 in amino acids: CASSQRVGGYEQYF. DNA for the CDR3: TGTGCCAGCAGCCAAAGGGTAGGTGGCTACGAGCAGTACTTC.

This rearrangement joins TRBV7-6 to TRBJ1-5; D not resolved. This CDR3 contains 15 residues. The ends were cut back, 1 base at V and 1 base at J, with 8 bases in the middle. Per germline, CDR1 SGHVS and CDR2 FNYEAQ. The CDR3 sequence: CASSLEAGSNQPQHF. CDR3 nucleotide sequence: TGTGCCAGCAGCTTAGAGGCTGGGAGCAATCAGCCCCAGCATTTT.

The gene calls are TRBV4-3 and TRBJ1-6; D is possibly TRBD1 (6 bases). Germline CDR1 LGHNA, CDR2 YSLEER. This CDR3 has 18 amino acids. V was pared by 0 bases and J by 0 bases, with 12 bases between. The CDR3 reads CASSQDGGLSSYNSPLHF. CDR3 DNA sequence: TGCGCCAGCAGCCAAGATGGGGGCCTGAGCTCCTATAATTCACCCCTCCACTTT.

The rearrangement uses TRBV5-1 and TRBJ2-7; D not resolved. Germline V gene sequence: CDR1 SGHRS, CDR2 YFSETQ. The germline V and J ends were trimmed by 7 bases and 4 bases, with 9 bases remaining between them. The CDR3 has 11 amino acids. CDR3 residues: CASATGYEQYF. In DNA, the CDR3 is TGCGCCAGCGCGACCGGGTACGAGCAGTACTTC.

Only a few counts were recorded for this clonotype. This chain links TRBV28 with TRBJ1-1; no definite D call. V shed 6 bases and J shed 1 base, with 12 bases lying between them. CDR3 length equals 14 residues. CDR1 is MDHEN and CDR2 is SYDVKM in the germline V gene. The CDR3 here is CASRVDLPNTEAFF. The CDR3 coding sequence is TGTGCCAGCAGGGTAGACTTGCCGAACACTGAAGCTTTCTTT.

The CDR3 DNA reads TGCGCCAGCAGCCAAGCGCGACAGGGCGATAATTCACCCCTCCACTTT. Protein sequence: CASSQARQGDNSPLHF. The rearrangement uses TRBV4-3 and TRBJ1-6; 7 positions agree with TRBD1. Losses at the gene ends were 1 base for V and 5 bases for J; bases not matched to a gene: 5. The CDR3 extends over 16 amino acids. Germline values: CDR1 LGHNA, CDR2 YSLEER.

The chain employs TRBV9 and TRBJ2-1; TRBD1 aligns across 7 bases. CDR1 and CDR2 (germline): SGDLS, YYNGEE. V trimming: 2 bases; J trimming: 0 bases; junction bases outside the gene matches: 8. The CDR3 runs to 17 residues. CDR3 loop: CASSVRGGSSSYNEQFF. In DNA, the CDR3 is TGTGCCAGCAGCGTGAGAGGGGGCTCTAGCTCCTACAATGAGCAGTTCTTC. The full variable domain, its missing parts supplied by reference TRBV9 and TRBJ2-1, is DSGVTQTPKHLITATGQRVTLRCSPRSGDLSVYWYQQSLDQGLQFLIQYYNGEERAKGNILERFSAQQFPDLHSELNLSSLELGDSALYFCASSVRGGSSSYNEQFFGPGTRLTVL.

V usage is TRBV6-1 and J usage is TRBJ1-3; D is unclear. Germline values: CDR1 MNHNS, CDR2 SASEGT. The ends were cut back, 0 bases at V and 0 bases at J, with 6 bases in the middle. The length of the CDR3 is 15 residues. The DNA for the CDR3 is TGTGCCAGCAGTGAAGCAGCAGTCTCTGGAAACACCATATATTTT. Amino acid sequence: CASSEAAVSGNTIYF.

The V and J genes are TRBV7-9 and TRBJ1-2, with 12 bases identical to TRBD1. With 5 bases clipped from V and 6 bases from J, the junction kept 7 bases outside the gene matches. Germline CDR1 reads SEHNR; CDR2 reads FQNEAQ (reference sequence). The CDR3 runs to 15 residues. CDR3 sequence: CASSPPGQGAHGYTF. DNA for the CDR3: TGTGCCAGCAGCCCCCCGGGACAGGGGGCCCATGGCTACACCTTC.